What follows are 19 T cell receptor beta chains derived from one specimen sequenced in a study of blood T cell repertoires in COVID-19. Method: immunoSEQ multiplex PCR; TCRdb's copy keeps in-frame clones and lacks some. The sample shows tens of thousands of clones, 68% of them seen only once. The material sequenced was peripheral blood. The receptors originated from a woman in her seventies with acute or convalescent COVID-19.

The J gene is TRBJ2-1, the V gene TRBV5-4, with 7 bases that match TRBD2. J lost 4 bases, V lost 3 bases, and 1 base had no gene match. The CDR3 extends over 13 amino acids. Germline-derived CDR1 and CDR2 are SGHNT and YYREEE (reference sequence). The CDR3 nucleotides read TGTGCCAGCAGCTGGGGAGGGTACAATGAGCAGTTCTTC. Translating gives CASSWGGYNEQFF.

The rearrangement joins TRBV19 to TRBJ2-7; 8 bases fit TRBD1. The V gene's germline CDR1 is LNHDA and CDR2 SQIVND (reference sequence). The CDR3 consists of 15 residues. The trim removed 1 base at V and 3 bases at J, leaving 5 bases unmatched. CDR3 bases: TGTGCCAGTAGTATAGGCGGGACAGGACACTACGAGCAGTACTTC. Translation gives CASSIGGTGHYEQYF.

The chain has TRBV12-3 or TRBV12-4 and TRBJ2-3; D ambiguous. The CDR3 loop spans 13 amino acids. V lost 6 bases and J lost 1, with 8 bases in between. This chain's CDR3 is CASSPPGTDTQYF. The CDR3 nucleotides are TGTGCCAGCAGCCCGCCGGGCACAGATACGCAGTATTTT.

This chain links TRBV4-2 with TRBJ2-1; 12 nucleotides agree with TRBD2. In germline, CDR1 is LGHNA, CDR2 YNFKEQ. The CDR3 sequence is 18 residues long. The V segment lost 1 base and the J segment 1 base; nucleotides outside the gene matches: 5. The CDR3 coding sequence is TGTGCCAGCAGCCAAGCTAGCGGGGGGGCCGGGTCCTACAATGAGCAGTTCTTC. Its translation is CASSQASGGAGSYNEQFF.

This clone was seen once. This chain links TRBV7-9 with TRBJ2-7; TRBD1 agrees at 12 bases. The CDR3 consists of 15 residues. Germline values: CDR1 SEHNR, CDR2 FQNEAQ (reference sequence). V trimming: 7 bases; J trimming: 6 bases; junction bases outside the gene matches: 10. CDR3 nucleotides: TGTGCCAGCACTCCCCCCGGGACAGGGGGCTTCGAGCAGTACTTC. Amino acids: CASTPPGTGGFEQYF.

V usage is TRBV7-2 and J usage is TRBJ1-6, with D perhaps matching TRBD1 (5 bases). Germline assignment: CDR1 SGHTA and CDR2 FQGNSA. The CDR3 has 16 amino acids. Trimming cost V 1 base and J 13 bases, with 20 bases left between them. The DNA for the CDR3 is TGTGCCAGCAGCTTAGGGCCCGGACAAACCCTTGGGCCCCTCCACTTT. Protein product: CASSLGPGQTLGPLHF.

The V and J genes are TRBV7-3 and TRBJ2-1; TRBD2 might be the D (5 bases). Trimming removed 2 bases from V and 1 base from J, with 12 bases in between. In germline, CDR1 is SGHTA, CDR2 FQGTGA. The CDR3 covers 16 residues. The CDR3 is CASSLGSGKSYNEQFF. In DNA form, the CDR3 reads TGTGCCAGCAGCTTAGGAAGCGGAAAATCCTACAATGAGCAGTTCTTC.

The chain recombines TRBV7-9 with TRBJ2-5; maybe TRBD2 (6 bases). V was clipped by 1 base and J by 4 bases, with 10 bases between them. Germline CDR1 and CDR2: SEHNR and FQNEAQ (reference sequence). This CDR3 region has 14 residues. CDR3 DNA: TGTGCCAGCAGCTTAGGTCCAGCGGGAGAGACCCAGTACTTC. It encodes CASSLGPAGETQYF. Complete variable domain (other parts from reference TRBV7-9 and TRBJ2-5): DTGVSQNPRHKITKRGQNVTFRCDPISEHNRLYWYRQTLGQGPEFLTYFQNEAQLEKSRLLSDRFSAERPKGSFSTLEIQRTEQGDSAMYLCASSLGPAGETQYFGPGTRLLVL.

This CDR3 reads CASSLSGTTGELFF. Here the CDR3 DNA reads TGTGCCAGCAGCTTGTCGGGAACCACCGGGGAGCTGTTTTTT. This rearrangement joins TRBV5-6 to TRBJ2-2, with a possible D match to TRBD2 (5 bases). Germline V gene lookup returns CDR1 SGHDT and CDR2 YYEEEE. The CDR3 is made up of 14 amino acids. V was pared by 1 base and J by 4 bases, with 8 bases between.

The chain links TRBV6-5 to TRBJ2-7; 8 nucleotides agree with TRBD2. CDR1 and CDR2 from the germline V gene are MNHEY and SVGAGI. The trim removed 7 bases at V and 0 bases at J, leaving 2 bases unmatched. This CDR3 has 13 residues. CDR3 in amino acids: CASNLAGSYEQYF. DNA of the CDR3: TGTGCCAGCAATCTAGCGGGCTCCTACGAGCAGTACTTC.

This clone was seen only once. This chain connects TRBV25-1 to TRBJ2-1; 10 bases line up with TRBD1. Germline values: CDR1 MGHDK, CDR2 SYGVNS. This CDR3 is 17 amino acids long. The J segment lost 8 bases and the V segment lost 2 bases, leaving 12 bases of the junction unmatched. Here the CDR3 DNA reads TGTGCCAGCAGTGAAAGGGGGAGACAGGGGGCTGGTGATGAGCAGTTCTTC. Translating it yields CASSERGRQGAGDEQFF. The full variable domain, rest sourced from reference TRBV25-1 and TRBJ2-1, is EADIYQTPRYLVIGTGKKITLECSQTMGHDKMYWYQQDPGMELHLIHYSYGVNSTEKGDLSSESTVSRIRTEHFPLTLESARPSHTSQYLCASSERGRQGAGDEQFFGPGTRLTVL.

The chain joins TRBV5-1 to TRBJ2-7, with D possibly TRBD1 on 6 matching bases. Trimming removed 0 bases from V and 6 bases from J, with 13 bases in between. Per germline, CDR1 SGHRS and CDR2 YFSETQ. The length of the CDR3 is 14 residues. CDR3 nucleotide sequence: TGCGCCAGCAGCTTGGAATTGGCAGGGGTCGAGCAGTACTTC. Encoded protein: CASSLELAGVEQYF.

The rearrangement joins TRBV3-1 (or the pseudogene TRBV3-2) to TRBJ1-4, with TRBD1 as a possible D gene (5 bases). Trimming cost V 3 bases and J 2 bases, with 10 bases left between them. CDR1 LGHDT and CDR2 YNNKEL come from the germline V gene (reference sequence). CDR3 size: 15 residues. CDR3 loop: CASSHPGGTNEKLFF. CDR3 in DNA: TGTGCCAGCAGCCATCCGGGGGGGACTAATGAAAAACTGTTTTTT.

The rearrangement uses TRBV12-3 or TRBV12-4 and TRBJ2-7, with D maybe TRBD2 (5 bases). CDR3 length: 12 amino acids. V shed 6 bases and J shed 7 bases, with 13 bases lying between them. CDR3 bases: TGTGCCAGCAGCCGCTTATCGGGAGAGCAGTACTTC. Its translation is CASSRLSGEQYF.

The chain couples TRBV18 to TRBJ2-2; TRBD1 is a possible D gene (5 bases). The CDR3 is made up of 16 amino acids. The V end was cut by 6 bases, the J end by 3 bases, with 17 bases between. The V gene's germline CDR1 is KGHSH and CDR2 LQKENI. The CDR3, as DNA: TGTGCCAGCTCCGTCGGACACCCCCGAGACACCGGGGAGCTGTTTTTT. Its translation: CASSVGHPRDTGELFF.

This clone was seen a single time. V is TRBV30 and J is TRBJ1-3, with no clear D. Trimming cost V 3 bases and J 4 bases, with 10 bases left between them. CDR1 GTSNPN and CDR2 SVGIG come from the germline V gene (reference sequence). The CDR3 runs 13 residues. The CDR3 sequence is CAWSASQGNTIYF. CDR3 sequence (DNA): TGTGCCTGGAGCGCCAGTCAAGGAAACACCATATATTTT. Full variable domain (remainder filled in from reference TRBV30 and TRBJ1-3): SQTIHQWPATLVQPVGSPLSLECTVEGTSNPNLYWYRQAAGRGLQLLFYSVGIGQISSEVPQNLSASRPQDRQFILSSKKLLLSDSGFYLCAWSASQGNTIYFGEGSWLTVV.

The V call is TRBV19, the J call TRBJ2-1; 10 bases align to TRBD2. The CDR3 runs 14 residues. The ends lost 6 bases at V and 9 bases at J; junction bases unmatched: 8. In germline, CDR1 is LNHDA, CDR2 SQIVND (reference sequence). The CDR3 protein is CASRKAGGPSEQFF. CDR3 DNA sequence: TGTGCCAGTAGAAAAGCGGGAGGGCCAAGTGAGCAGTTCTTC.

This clone was counted only a few times. This chain links TRBV13 with TRBJ1-1; TRBD1 matches 9 bases. V shed 10 bases and J 3 bases; nucleotides not matched to a gene: 6. The CDR3 spans 13 residues. CDR1 is PRHDT, CDR2 FYEKMQ, per germline (reference sequence). The CDR3 nucleotides read TGTGCCACCAAACAGGGGGCGGACACTGAAGCTTTCTTT. Translation gives CATKQGADTEAFF. Variable domain in full (rest from reference TRBV13 and TRBJ1-1): AAGVIQSPRHLIKEKRETATLKCYPIPRHDTVYWYQQGPGQDPQFLISFYEKMQSDKGSIPDRFSAQQFSDYHSELNMSSLELGDSALYFCATKQGADTEAFFGQGTRLTVV.

The chain combines TRBV18 with TRBJ2-7; TRBD2 matches at 7 bases. The V gene end was trimmed by 8 bases and the J gene end by 3 bases; junction bases not matched to a gene: 13. CDR3 size: 15 residues. Germline values: CDR1 KGHSH, CDR2 LQKENI. CDR3 loop: CASPMFWDYFYEQYF. DNA of the CDR3: TGTGCCAGCCCGATGTTTTGGGACTACTTCTACGAGCAGTACTTC.